What follows are 6 T cell receptor beta chains derived from one specimen sequenced in a study of T cell responses to AZD1222 COVID-19 vaccine (TCRdb year 2021). The label giving this sample's time point can be read as: baseline before first vaccination. Libraries were prepared through the immunoSEQ multiplex PCR assay. The immuneACCESS repertoire file appears here via TCRdb, limited to in-frame rearrangements. These files lack a portion of the clones; in checked studies, under half of the deficit traces to unresolved V genes, and the cause of the others is not known. Within this sample are about 100,000 clones, with 88% of them counted one time only. Roughly 1.8% of the sample rests with the top ten. The source material was peripheral blood, sampled on day 0 of AZD1222 vaccination. Source of these receptors: an adult in good health.

To note about this clone: It is unclear where the CDR3 begins or ends on the DNA, so no DNA is shown, and the CDR3 is as TCRdb lists it. V is TRBV6-5 and J is TRBJ1-1. Germline V CDR1 and CDR2: MNHEY, SVGAGI. Inclusive of both ends, the CDR3 amounts to 15 amino acids. The CDR3 sequence: CASILGWSSNTEAFF.

This clone was recorded many times. Within the sample, other DNA sequences also encode this same CDR3. This chain joins TRBV28 and TRBJ1-5, with 8 positions matching TRBD1. CDR1 is MDHEN and CDR2 is SYDVKM in the germline V gene. The CDR3 loop spans 16 amino acids. V trimming: 4 bases; J trimming: 7 bases; junction bases outside the gene matches: 12. The CDR3 region has the DNA TGTGCCAGCAGTTCCGACAGGGGCCCCCGGGGGCAGCCCCAGCATTTT. Protein sequence: CASSSDRGPRGQPQHF. The complete variable domain, with remaining parts taken from reference TRBV28 and TRBJ1-5, reads DVKVTQSSRYLVKRTGEKVFLECVQDMDHENMFWYRQDPGLGLRLIYFSYDVKMKEKGDIPEGYSVSREKKERFSLILESASTNQTSMYLCASSSDRGPRGQPQHFGDGTRLSIL.

This sequence joins TRBV28 and TRBJ2-6; no reliable D call. Germline CDR1 and CDR2: MDHEN and SYDVKM. The CDR3 is made up of 13 amino acids. V was clipped by 6 bases and J by 2 bases, with 5 bases between them. CDR3 bases: TGTGCCAGCAGAACCCCTGGGGCCAACGTCCTGACTTTC. It translates to CASRTPGANVLTF.

The V and J genes are TRBV2 and TRBJ1-4; TRBD1 matches at 9 bases. V lost 6 bases, J lost 6 bases, and 17 bases stayed unmatched. The germline gives CDR1 SNHLY, CDR2 FYNNEI. CDR3 size: 18 residues. CDR3 nucleotide sequence: TGTGCCAGCAGGCCCCATAATATCAACAGGGGGCTGGATGAAAAACTGTTTTTT. It translates to CASRPHNINRGLDEKLFF.

The rearrangement uses TRBV27 and TRBJ2-1; D unresolved. CDR3 length: 13 amino acids. Per germline, CDR1 MNHEY and CDR2 SMNVEV (reference sequence). Trimming removed 3 bases at V and 4 bases at J, with 7 bases between. CDR3 DNA sequence: TGTGCCAGCAGTTTCCAGGCGTACAATGAGCAGTTCTTC. Protein: CASSFQAYNEQFF.

V is TRBV19 and J is TRBJ2-2; D ambiguous. Germline V CDR1 and CDR2: LNHDA, SQIVND (reference sequence). The V end was cut by 7 bases, the J end by 6 bases, with 15 bases between. The CDR3 runs 14 residues. The CDR3 nucleotides are TGTGCCAGTATGACTCCGCACCTCCCCGGGGAGCTGTTTTTT. Its protein is CASMTPHLPGELFF.